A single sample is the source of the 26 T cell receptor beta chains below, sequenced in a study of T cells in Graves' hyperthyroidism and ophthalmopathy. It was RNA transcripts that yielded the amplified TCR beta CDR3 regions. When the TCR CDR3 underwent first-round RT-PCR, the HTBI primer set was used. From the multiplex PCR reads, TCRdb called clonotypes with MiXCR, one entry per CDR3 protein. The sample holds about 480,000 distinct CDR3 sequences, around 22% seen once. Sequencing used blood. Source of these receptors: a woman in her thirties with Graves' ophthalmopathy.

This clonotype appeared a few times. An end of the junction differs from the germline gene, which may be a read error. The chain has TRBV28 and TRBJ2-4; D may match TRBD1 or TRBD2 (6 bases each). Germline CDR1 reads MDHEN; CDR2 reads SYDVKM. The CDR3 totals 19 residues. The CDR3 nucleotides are TGTGCCAGCAGTTTATTTTGGCCTCGGGGGCGCGAATCCAAAAACATTAAGTACTTC. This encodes CASSLFWPRGRESKNIKYF.

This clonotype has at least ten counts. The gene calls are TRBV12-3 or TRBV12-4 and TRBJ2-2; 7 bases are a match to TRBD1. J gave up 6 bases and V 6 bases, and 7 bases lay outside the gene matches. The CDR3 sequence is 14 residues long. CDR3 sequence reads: CASRSGQRAGELFF. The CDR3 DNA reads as TGTGCCAGCAGATCGGGACAGAGAGCCGGGGAGCTGTTTTTT.

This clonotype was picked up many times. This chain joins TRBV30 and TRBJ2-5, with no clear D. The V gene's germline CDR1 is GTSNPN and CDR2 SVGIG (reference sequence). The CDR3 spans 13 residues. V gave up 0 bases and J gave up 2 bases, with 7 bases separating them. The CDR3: CAWSVSYQETQYF. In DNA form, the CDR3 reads TGTGCCTGGAGTGTAAGCTATCAAGAGACCCAGTACTTC.

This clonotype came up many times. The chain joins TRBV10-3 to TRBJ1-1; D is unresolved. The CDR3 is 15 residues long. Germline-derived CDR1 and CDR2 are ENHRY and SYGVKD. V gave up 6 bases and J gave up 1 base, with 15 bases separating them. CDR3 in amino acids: CAISPTGPTNTEAFF. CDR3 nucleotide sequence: TGTGCCATCAGCCCTACCGGACCGACGAACACTGAAGCTTTCTTT.

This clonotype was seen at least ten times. CDR3 sequence reads: CAWSVGQNYGYTF. In DNA, the CDR3 is TGTGCCTGGAGTGTCGGACAAAACTATGGCTACACCTTC. The chain recombines TRBV30 with TRBJ1-2, with D maybe TRBD1 (5 bases). Deletions cut 0 bases from V and 2 bases from J, with 7 bases between. The CDR3 sequence is 13 residues long. CDR1 and CDR2 (germline): GTSNPN, SVGIG (reference sequence).

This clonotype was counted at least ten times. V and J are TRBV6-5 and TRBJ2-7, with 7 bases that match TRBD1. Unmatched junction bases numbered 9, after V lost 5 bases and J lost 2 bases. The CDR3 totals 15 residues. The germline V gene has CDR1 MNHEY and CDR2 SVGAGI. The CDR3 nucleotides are TGTGCCAGCAGTACCAGACAGGGTCAGACCTACGAGCAGTACTTC. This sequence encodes CASSTRQGQTYEQYF.

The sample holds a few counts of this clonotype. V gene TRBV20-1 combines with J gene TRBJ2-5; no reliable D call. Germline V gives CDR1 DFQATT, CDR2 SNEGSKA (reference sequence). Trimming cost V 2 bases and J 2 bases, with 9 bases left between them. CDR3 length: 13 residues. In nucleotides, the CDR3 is TGCAGTGCTAGACCAGTTGTTCAAGAGACCCAGTACTTC. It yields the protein CSARPVVQETQYF.

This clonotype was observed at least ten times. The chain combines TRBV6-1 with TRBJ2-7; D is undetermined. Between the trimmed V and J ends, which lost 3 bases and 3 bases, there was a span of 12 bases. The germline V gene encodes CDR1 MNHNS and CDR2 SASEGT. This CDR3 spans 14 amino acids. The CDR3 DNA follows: TGTGCCAGCAGTGACCCCTTAAGCGTCTACGAGCAGTACTTC. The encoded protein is CASSDPLSVYEQYF.

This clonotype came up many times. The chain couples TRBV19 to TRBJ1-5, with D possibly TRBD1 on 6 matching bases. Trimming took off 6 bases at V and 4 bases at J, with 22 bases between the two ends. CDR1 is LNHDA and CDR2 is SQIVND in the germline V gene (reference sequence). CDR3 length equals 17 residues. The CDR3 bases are TGTGCCAGTAGAGGGTATGGCCGGGGGGGCCTAAATCAGCCCCAGCATTTT. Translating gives CASRGYGRGGLNQPQHF.

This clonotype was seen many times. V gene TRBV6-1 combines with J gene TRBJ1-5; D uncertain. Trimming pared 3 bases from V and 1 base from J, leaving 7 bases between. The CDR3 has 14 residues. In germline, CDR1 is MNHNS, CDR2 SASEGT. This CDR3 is CASSDSNSNQPQHF. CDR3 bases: TGTGCCAGCAGTGATTCTAACAGCAATCAGCCCCAGCATTTT.

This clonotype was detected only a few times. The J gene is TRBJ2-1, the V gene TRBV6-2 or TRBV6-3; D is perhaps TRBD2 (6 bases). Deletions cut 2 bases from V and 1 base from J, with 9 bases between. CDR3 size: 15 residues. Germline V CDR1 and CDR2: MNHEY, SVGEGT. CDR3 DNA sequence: TGTGCCAGCAGTTACGTCCGGGGGTCCTACAATGAGCAGTTCTTC. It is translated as CASSYVRGSYNEQFF.

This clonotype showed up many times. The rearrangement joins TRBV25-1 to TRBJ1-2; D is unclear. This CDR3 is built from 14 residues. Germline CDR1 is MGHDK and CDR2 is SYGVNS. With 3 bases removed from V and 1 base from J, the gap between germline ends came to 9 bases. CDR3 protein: CASSDFSVNYGYTF. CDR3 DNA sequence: TGTGCCAGCAGTGACTTTTCGGTTAACTATGGCTACACCTTC.

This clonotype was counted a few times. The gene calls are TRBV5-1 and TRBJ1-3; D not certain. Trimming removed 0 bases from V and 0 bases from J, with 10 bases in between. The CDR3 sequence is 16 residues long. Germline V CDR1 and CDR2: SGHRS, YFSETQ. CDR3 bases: TGCGCCAGCAGCTTGGGGGTGGTAAGCTCTGGAAACACCATATATTTT. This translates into CASSLGVVSSGNTIYF.

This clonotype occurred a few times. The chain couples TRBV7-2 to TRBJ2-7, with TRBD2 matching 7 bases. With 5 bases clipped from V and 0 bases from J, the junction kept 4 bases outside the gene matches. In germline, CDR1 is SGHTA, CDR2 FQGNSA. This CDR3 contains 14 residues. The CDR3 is CASSQSGVSYEQYF. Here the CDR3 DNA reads TGTGCCAGCAGCCAAAGCGGGGTCTCCTACGAGCAGTACTTC.

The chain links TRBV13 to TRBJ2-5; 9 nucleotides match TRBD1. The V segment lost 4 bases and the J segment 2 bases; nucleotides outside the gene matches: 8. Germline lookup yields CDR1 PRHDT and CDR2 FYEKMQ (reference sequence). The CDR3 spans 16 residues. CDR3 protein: CASSSRTGVNQETQYF. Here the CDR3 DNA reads TGTGCCAGCAGCTCCCGGACAGGGGTGAATCAAGAGACCCAGTACTTC.

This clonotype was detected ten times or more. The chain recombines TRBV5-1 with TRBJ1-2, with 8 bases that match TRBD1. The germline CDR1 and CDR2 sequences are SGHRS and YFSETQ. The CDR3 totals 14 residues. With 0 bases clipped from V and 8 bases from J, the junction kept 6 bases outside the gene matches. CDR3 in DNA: TGCGCCAGCAGCTTGGATGGACAGGGAGGCGGCTACACCTTC. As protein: CASSLDGQGGGYTF.

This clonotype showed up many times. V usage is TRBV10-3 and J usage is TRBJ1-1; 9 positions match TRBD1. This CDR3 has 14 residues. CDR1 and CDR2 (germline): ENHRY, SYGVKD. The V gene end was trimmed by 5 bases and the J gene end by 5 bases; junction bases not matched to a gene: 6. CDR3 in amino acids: CAISSRTGETEAFF. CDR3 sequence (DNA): TGTGCCATCAGTTCCAGGACAGGGGAGACTGAAGCTTTCTTT.

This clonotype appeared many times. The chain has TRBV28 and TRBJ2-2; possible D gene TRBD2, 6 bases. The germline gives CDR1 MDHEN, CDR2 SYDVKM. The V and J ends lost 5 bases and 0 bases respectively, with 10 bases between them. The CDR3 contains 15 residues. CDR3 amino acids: CASSASAANTGELFF. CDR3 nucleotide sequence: TGTGCCAGCAGTGCTAGCGCGGCGAACACCGGGGAGCTGTTTTTT.

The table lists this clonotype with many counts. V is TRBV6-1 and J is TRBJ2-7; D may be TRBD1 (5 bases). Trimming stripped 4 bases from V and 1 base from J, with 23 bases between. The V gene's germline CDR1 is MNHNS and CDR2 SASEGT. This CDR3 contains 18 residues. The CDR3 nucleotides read TGTGCCAGCAGTGCGTTTTCTTTCGGTGGACGGACATCCTACGAGCAGTACTTC. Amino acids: CASSAFSFGGRTSYEQYF.

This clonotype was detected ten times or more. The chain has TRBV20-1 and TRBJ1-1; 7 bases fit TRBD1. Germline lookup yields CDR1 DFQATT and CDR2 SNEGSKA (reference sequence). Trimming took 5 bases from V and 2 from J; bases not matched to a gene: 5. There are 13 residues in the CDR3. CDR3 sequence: CSAGGTANTEAFF. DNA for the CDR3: TGCAGTGCTGGAGGGACAGCTAACACTGAAGCTTTCTTT.

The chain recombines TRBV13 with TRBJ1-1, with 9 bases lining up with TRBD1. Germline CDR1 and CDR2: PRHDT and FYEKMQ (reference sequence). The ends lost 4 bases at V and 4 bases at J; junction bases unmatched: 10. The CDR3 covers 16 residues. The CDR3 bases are TGTGCCAGCAGCTCCCCTCCGGGACAGGGTGGCACTGAAGCTTTCTTT. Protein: CASSSPPGQGGTEAFF.

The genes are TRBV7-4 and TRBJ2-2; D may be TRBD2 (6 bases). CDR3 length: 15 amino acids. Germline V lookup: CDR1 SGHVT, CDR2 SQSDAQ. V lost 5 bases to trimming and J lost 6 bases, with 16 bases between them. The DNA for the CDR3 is TGTGCCAGCAGCGGGGGAGGAGGGTACCCCGGGGAGCTGTTTTTT. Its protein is CASSGGGGYPGELFF.

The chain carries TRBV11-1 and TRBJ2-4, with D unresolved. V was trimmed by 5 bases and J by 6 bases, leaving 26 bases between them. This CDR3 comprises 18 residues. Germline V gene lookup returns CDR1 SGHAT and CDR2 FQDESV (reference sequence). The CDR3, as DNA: TGTGCCAGCAGCCCCCAAGGTGGTCCAGAATTCGCCCTAAACATTCAGTACTTC. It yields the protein CASSPQGGPEFALNIQYF.

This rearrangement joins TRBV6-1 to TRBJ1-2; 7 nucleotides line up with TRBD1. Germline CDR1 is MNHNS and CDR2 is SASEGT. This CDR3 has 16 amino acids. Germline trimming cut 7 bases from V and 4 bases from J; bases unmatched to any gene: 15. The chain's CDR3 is CASNRDSLGGPYGYTF. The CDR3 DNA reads TGTGCCAGCAATAGGGACAGCCTAGGAGGGCCCTATGGCTACACCTTC.

The CDR3 sequence: CAWDRNTSGNTIYF. CDR3 sequence (DNA): TGTGCCTGGGACCGGAACACGTCTGGAAACACCATATATTTT. This chain uses TRBV30 with TRBJ1-3; D ambiguous. The ends were cut back, 5 bases at V and 1 base at J, with 12 bases in the middle. The germline CDR1 and CDR2 sequences are GTSNPN and SVGIG (reference sequence). The CDR3 extends over 14 amino acids.

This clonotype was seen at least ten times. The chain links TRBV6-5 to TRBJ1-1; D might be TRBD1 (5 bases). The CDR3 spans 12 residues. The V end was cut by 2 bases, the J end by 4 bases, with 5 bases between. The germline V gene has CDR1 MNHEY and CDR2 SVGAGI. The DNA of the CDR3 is TGTGCCAGCAGTTACGGGGGCACTGAAGCTTTCTTT. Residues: CASSYGGTEAFF.